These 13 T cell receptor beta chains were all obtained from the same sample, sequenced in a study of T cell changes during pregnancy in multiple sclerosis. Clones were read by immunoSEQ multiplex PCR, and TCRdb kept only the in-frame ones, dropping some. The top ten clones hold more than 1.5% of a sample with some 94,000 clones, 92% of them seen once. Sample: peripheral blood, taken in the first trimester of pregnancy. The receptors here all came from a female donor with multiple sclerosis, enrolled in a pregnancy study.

In nucleotides, the CDR3 is TGTGCCAGCAGCTCGGAGAAGAACACTGAAGCTTTCTTT. Its translation is CASSSEKNTEAFF. V usage is TRBV5-4 and J usage is TRBJ1-1, with D unclear. Between the trimmed V and J ends, which lost 3 bases and 1 base, there was a span of 7 bases. The CDR3 loop spans 13 amino acids. CDR1 SGHNT and CDR2 YYREEE come from the germline V gene (reference sequence).

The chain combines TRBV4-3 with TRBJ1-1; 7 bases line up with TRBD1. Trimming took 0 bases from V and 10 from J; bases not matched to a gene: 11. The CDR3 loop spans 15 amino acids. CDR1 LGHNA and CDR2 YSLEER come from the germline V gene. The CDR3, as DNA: TGCGCCAGCAGCCAAGATTTGTCGACAGGGCAGGGAGCTTTCTTT. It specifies CASSQDLSTGQGAFF.

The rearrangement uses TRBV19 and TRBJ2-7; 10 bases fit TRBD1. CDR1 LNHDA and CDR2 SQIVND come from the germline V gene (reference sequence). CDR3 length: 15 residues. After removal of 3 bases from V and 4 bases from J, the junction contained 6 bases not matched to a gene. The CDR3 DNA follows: TGTGCCAGTAGTATCGCGGGACAGGGGCGATACGAGCAGTACTTC. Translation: CASSIAGQGRYEQYF.

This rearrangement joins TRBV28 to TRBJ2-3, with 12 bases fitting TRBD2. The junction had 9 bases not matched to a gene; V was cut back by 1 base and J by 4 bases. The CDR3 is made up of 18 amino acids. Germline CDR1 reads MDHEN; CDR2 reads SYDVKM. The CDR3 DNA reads TGTGCCAGCAGTTTATATGGAGGACTAGCGGGACTTTCAGATACGCAGTATTTT. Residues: CASSLYGGLAGLSDTQYF.

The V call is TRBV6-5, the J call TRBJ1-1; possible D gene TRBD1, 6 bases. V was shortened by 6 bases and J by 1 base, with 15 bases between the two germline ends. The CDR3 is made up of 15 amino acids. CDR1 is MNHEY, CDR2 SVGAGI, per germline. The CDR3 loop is CASRRGGRGNTEAFF. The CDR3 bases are TGTGCCAGCAGGAGGGGGGGACGGGGGAACACTGAAGCTTTCTTT.

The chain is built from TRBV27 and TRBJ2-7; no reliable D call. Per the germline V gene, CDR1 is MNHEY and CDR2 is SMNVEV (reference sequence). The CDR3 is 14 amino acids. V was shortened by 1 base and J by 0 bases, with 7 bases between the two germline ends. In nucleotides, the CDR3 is TGTGCCAGCAGTTTATTTGGCAGCTCCTACGAGCAGTACTTC. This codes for CASSLFGSSYEQYF.

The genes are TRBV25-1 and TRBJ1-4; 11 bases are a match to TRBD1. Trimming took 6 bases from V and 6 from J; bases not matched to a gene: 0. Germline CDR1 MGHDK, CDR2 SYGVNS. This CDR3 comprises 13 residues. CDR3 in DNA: TGTGCCAGCAGGGGACAGGGGGATGAAAAACTGTTTTTT. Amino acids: CASRGQGDEKLFF.

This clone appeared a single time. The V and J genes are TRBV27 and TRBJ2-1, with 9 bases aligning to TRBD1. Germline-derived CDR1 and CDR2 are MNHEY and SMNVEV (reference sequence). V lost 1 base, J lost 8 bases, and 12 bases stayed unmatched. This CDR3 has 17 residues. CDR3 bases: TGTGCCAGCAGTTTATTGCCGGGACAGGGCGGTGGGTATGAGCAGTTCTTC. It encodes CASSLLPGQGGGYEQFF.

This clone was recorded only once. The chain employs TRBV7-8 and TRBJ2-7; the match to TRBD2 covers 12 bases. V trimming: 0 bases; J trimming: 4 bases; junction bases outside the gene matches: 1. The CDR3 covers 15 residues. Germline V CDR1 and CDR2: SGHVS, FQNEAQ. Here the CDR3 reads CASSLAGLAGYEQYF. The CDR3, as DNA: TGTGCCAGCAGCTTAGCTGGACTAGCGGGATACGAGCAGTACTTC.

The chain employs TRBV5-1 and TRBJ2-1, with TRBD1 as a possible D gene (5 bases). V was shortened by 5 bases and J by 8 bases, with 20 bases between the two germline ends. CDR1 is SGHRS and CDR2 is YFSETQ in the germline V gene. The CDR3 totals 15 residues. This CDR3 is CASSPRGSPSDEQFF. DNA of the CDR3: TGCGCCAGCAGTCCTAGGGGCAGCCCCTCAGATGAGCAGTTCTTC.

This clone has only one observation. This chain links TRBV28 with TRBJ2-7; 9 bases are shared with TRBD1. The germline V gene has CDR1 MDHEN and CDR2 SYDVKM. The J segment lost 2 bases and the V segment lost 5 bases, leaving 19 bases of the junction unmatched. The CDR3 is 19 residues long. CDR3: CASSPLKTISGTGTYEQYF. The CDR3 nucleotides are TGTGCCAGCAGTCCGCTTAAAACCATATCCGGGACAGGGACCTACGAGCAGTACTTC.

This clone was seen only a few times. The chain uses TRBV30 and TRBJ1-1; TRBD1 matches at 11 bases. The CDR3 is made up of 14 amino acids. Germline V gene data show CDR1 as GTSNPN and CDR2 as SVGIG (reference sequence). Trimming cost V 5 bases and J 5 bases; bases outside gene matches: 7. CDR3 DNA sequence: TGTGCCTGGGGGACAGGGGGTCAATCAACTGAAGCTTTCTTT. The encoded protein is CAWGTGGQSTEAFF.

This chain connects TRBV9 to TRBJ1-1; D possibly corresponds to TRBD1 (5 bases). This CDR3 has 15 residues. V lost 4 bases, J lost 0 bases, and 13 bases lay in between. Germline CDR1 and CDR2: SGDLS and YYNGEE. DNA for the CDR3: TGTGCCAGCAGCCCCCCCGACAGCCTGAACACTGAAGCTTTCTTT. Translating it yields CASSPPDSLNTEAFF.